This TCR beta chain was sequenced in a study of shared clonotypes between healthy human individuals. Study-wide results and limits: In a few donors, about 5% of naive CD4 clonotypes appeared in common. Estimated richness values were generally larger in naive subsets than in memory subsets. When compared with the clonotypes that were shared by all four sorted-subset donors, the non-shared clonotypes turned out to have lower generation probabilities.

The length of the CDR3 is 11 residues. V was trimmed by 4 bases and J by 7 bases, leaving 8 bases between them. CDR1 is SGDLS, CDR2 YYNGEE, per germline. Naive CD8 cells lacked CD45RO and underwent positive selection for CCR7, leaving out terminally differentiated effector memory CD45RA+ cells. The material for each subset, its genomic DNA, was split evenly across several immunoSEQ plates. Method: immunoSEQ multiplex PCR; TCRdb's copy keeps in-frame clones and lacks some. Here the sample spans about 2 million clones, approximately 94% being singletons. Notes on this clone: Its antigen is unidentified.

The V call is TRBV9, the J call TRBJ1-1; D is unclear. The sequenced sample was naive CD8+ T cells sorted from blood. This receptor was identified in a young man in good health. CDR3 protein: CASSSGDEAFF. CDR3 DNA: TGTGCCAGCAGCTCCGGGGATGAAGCTTTCTTT.